Shown below are 21 T cell receptor beta chains from a single sample sequenced in a study of T cells in Graves' hyperthyroidism and ophthalmopathy. RNA transcripts served as the template for amplifying TCR beta CDR3 regions. RT-PCR in the first round (using the HTBI primer set) targeted the TCR CDR3. TCRdb itself ran the multiplex PCR reads through MiXCR, one entry per CDR3 protein. The profile covers around 600,000 distinct CDR3 sequences, with around 15% appearing a single time and about an eighth taken by the ten largest. The specimen was blood. All receptors derive from a woman between 45 and 65 years old with Graves' ophthalmopathy.

This clonotype was detected ten times or more. The chain couples TRBV4-2 to TRBJ2-3, with TRBD1 matching 10 bases. The CDR3 length is 14 residues. Germline CDR1 reads LGHNA; CDR2 reads YNFKEQ. Trimming cost V 4 bases and J 7 bases; bases outside gene matches: 5. The CDR3 sequence is CASSRGTGENTQYF. In nucleotides, the CDR3 is TGTGCCAGCAGCCGTGGGACAGGGGAAAATACGCAGTATTTT.

A few counts support this clonotype. The chain couples TRBV5-1 to TRBJ2-1, with 9 bases aligning to TRBD2. The V gene end was trimmed by 1 base and the J gene end by 8 bases; junction bases not matched to a gene: 4. The germline gives CDR1 SGHRS, CDR2 YFSETQ. The CDR3 sequence is 14 residues long. The CDR3 is CASSLNSGSYEQFF. The CDR3 coding sequence is TGCGCCAGCAGCTTGAATAGCGGGAGTTATGAGCAGTTCTTC.

This clonotype was observed at least ten times. This chain links TRBV7-9 with TRBJ2-3; D possibly matches TRBD1 or TRBD2 (5 bases each). There are 14 residues in the CDR3. CDR1 is SEHNR, CDR2 FQNEAQ, per germline (reference sequence). V was trimmed by 5 bases and J by 5 bases, leaving 14 bases between them. For the CDR3, the DNA is TGTGCCAGCAGCCAACGAGGGGCCGGAGATACGCAGTATTTT. Protein sequence: CASSQRGAGDTQYF.

The table lists this clonotype with many counts. This chain uses TRBV12-3 or TRBV12-4 with TRBJ2-1; 11 nucleotides line up with TRBD2. V lost 5 bases to trimming and J lost 9 bases; unmatched junction nucleotides: 9. The CDR3 runs to 15 residues. CDR3 nucleotide sequence: TGTGCCAGCAGTCACTCACTAGCGGGAGCTGGTGAGCAGTTCTTC. It translates to CASSHSLAGAGEQFF.

Notes on this clonotype: Being one base from a much bigger clone, this may be a read error. The chain combines TRBV27 with TRBJ1-5, with TRBD1 as a possible D gene (6 bases). CDR3 size: 14 residues. The germline CDR1 and CDR2 sequences are MNHEY and SMNVEV (reference sequence). CDR3 sequence reads: CASSLGGGRQPRHF. The CDR3 DNA reads TGTGCCAGCAGTTTAGGGGGGGGCCGTCAGCCCCGGCATTTT.

For this clonotype: A much larger clone sits a single nucleotide away, making a read error possible. The J gene is TRBJ1-4, the V gene TRBV3-1; TRBD1 matches 8 bases. Per the germline V gene, CDR1 is LGHDT and CDR2 is YNNKEL (reference sequence). This CDR3 region has 16 residues. The CDR3 coding sequence is TGTGCCGGCAGCCGGGACAGGAGTCTTAATAATGAAAAACTGTTTTTT. This sequence encodes CAGSRDRSLNNEKLFF.

This chain connects TRBV4-2 to TRBJ1-1, with D possibly TRBD1 on 5 matching bases. Trimming took off 0 bases at V and 1 base at J, with 12 bases between the two ends. This CDR3 region has 16 residues. Germline loops: CDR1 LGHNA, CDR2 YNFKEQ. CDR3 bases: TGTGCCAGCAGCCAAGATAGGGGTGTGGGGAACACTGAAGCTTTCTTT. It specifies CASSQDRGVGNTEAFF.

This clonotype has more than one count but fewer than ten. The J gene is TRBJ2-7, the V gene TRBV5-1, with D possibly being TRBD1 (6 bases). V was pared by 5 bases and J by 7 bases, with 25 bases between. Germline V lookup: CDR1 SGHRS, CDR2 YFSETQ. The CDR3 covers 16 residues. The CDR3 nucleotides are TGCGCCAGCAGTACACAGGGACCCGACACGGGGTGGGAGCAGTACTTC. This encodes CASSTQGPDTGWEQYF. The variable domain in full, with the rest retrieved from reference TRBV5-1 and TRBJ2-7, is KAGVTQTPRYLIKTRGQQVTLSCSPISGHRSVSWYQQTPGQGLQFLFEYFSETQRNKGNFPGRFSGRQFSNSRSEMNVSTLELGDSALYLCASSTQGPDTGWEQYFGPGTRLTVT.

The chain joins TRBV19 to TRBJ1-2; 9 bases fit TRBD1. Losses at the gene ends were 6 bases for V and 4 bases for J; bases not matched to a gene: 9. The CDR3 runs to 15 residues. Germline-derived CDR1 and CDR2 are LNHDA and SQIVND (reference sequence). The DNA for the CDR3 is TGTGCCAGTAGGAGTTCCGGGACAGGGACCTATGGCTACACCTTC. Residues: CASRSSGTGTYGYTF.

This clonotype has ten or more counts. The chain couples TRBV28 to TRBJ1-5, with D unclear. This CDR3 region has 16 residues. Germline V gene data show CDR1 as MDHEN and CDR2 as SYDVKM. V shed 3 bases and J shed 2 bases, with 14 bases lying between them. The CDR3 loop reads CASSFIGEGGNQPQHF. The CDR3 DNA sequence: TGTGCCAGCAGTTTTATCGGGGAAGGTGGCAATCAGCCCCAGCATTTT.

The V gene is TRBV28, the J gene TRBJ1-5, with D possibly matching TRBD1 (6 bases). Trimming took 3 bases from V and 9 from J, leaving 15 bases between them. The CDR3 length is 14 residues. Per germline, CDR1 MDHEN and CDR2 SYDVKM. The DNA of the CDR3 is TGTGCCAGCAGTTTCGGGGGGCGGGGACGGCCCCAGCATTTT. Translated: CASSFGGRGRPQHF.

This clonotype came up many times. The rearrangement joins TRBV28 to TRBJ2-2, with 7 bases matching TRBD2. With V trimmed by 3 bases and J by 0 bases, 4 bases remained unmatched. Germline loops: CDR1 MDHEN, CDR2 SYDVKM. CDR3 size: 16 residues. CDR3 residues: CASSLASGSNTGELFF. DNA for the CDR3: TGTGCCAGCAGTTTGGCTAGCGGATCGAACACCGGGGAGCTGTTTTTT.

This clonotype has a handful of counts. This sequence joins TRBV28 and TRBJ2-1, with D tentatively TRBD2 (5 bases). CDR1 and CDR2 (germline): MDHEN, SYDVKM. V was shortened by 7 bases and J by 9 bases, with 22 bases between the two germline ends. This CDR3 region has 15 residues. CDR3 loop: CASTASKGTYGEQFF. The CDR3 bases are TGTGCCAGCACGGCTAGCAAAGGTACGTACGGTGAGCAGTTCTTC.

The sample holds a few counts of this clonotype. The genes are TRBV2 and TRBJ2-2; perhaps D is TRBD1 or TRBD2 (6 bases each). Germline loops: CDR1 SNHLY, CDR2 FYNNEI. The CDR3 has 12 amino acids. CDR3 region: CAVGGGTGELFF. The CDR3 nucleotides read TGTGCGGTAGGGGGAGGAACCGGGGAGCTGTTTTTT.

J is TRBJ1-4 and V is TRBV20-1; D remains ambiguous. Between the trimmed V and J ends, which lost 6 bases and 6 bases, there was a span of 17 bases. Germline V gene sequence: CDR1 DFQATT, CDR2 SNEGSKA (reference sequence). The CDR3 covers 14 residues. For the CDR3, the DNA is TGCAGTGCCAGAAGAGGGCGGAGGTATGAAAAACTGTTTTTT. It codes for CSARRGRRYEKLFF.

This clonotype was seen many times. The rearrangement links TRBV29-1 to TRBJ1-2; no clear D gene. The germline V gene encodes CDR1 SQVTM and CDR2 ANQGSEA. The CDR3 spans 14 residues. Trimming took off 6 bases at V and 5 bases at J, with 19 bases between the two ends. DNA of the CDR3: TGCAGCGTCGCATTCGCCGAGGCGGGGTATGGCTACACCTTC. Protein product: CSVAFAEAGYGYTF. Variable domain in full (rest from reference TRBV29-1 and TRBJ1-2): SAVISQKPSRDICQRGTSLTIQCQVDSQVTMMFWYRQQPGQSLTLIATANQGSEATYESGFVIDKFPISRPNLTFSTLTVSNMSPEDSSIYLCSVAFAEAGYGYTFGSGTRLTVV.

This clonotype was counted at least ten times. The chain combines TRBV20-1 with TRBJ2-1; TRBD2 agrees at 9 bases. This CDR3 region has 16 residues. The trim removed 3 bases at V and 0 bases at J, leaving 6 bases unmatched. CDR1 DFQATT and CDR2 SNEGSKA come from the germline V gene (reference sequence). This CDR3 is CSASAYSGSSYNEQFF. In nucleotides, the CDR3 is TGCAGTGCTAGCGCCTATAGCGGGAGCTCCTACAATGAGCAGTTCTTC.

The rearrangement links TRBV10-3 to TRBJ2-1; 11 positions agree with TRBD2. CDR3 size: 18 residues. Trimming took 3 bases from V and 6 from J; bases not matched to a gene: 13. Germline V gene sequence: CDR1 ENHRY, CDR2 SYGVKD. The chain's CDR3 is CAISDVNSTSGRLNEQFF. The CDR3 DNA reads TGTGCCATCAGTGACGTAAACTCTACTAGCGGGAGACTCAATGAGCAGTTCTTC.

This clonotype was found once. A much larger clone differs from this one at a single base, so this may be a read error. The J gene is TRBJ2-2, the V gene TRBV7-3; 8 bases map to TRBD2. Germline CDR1 SGHTA, CDR2 FQGTGA. The CDR3 runs to 15 residues. V trimming: 2 bases; J trimming: 6 bases; junction bases outside the gene matches: 5. CDR3 sequence (DNA): TGTGCCAGCAGCTTATCCCCAGCGGGAGCCGGGGAGCTGTTTTTT. Amino acid sequence: CASSLSPAGAGELFF.

In this sample, this clonotype turned up many times. The V and J genes are TRBV28 and TRBJ2-7, with 7 bases aligning to TRBD2. The germline V gene encodes CDR1 MDHEN and CDR2 SYDVKM. Trimming took 2 bases from V and 2 from J; bases not matched to a gene: 3. The CDR3 covers 14 residues. CDR3 coding DNA: TGTGCCAGCAGTTTAGGCGGGAGCCCCTACGAGCAGTACTTC. This gives the protein CASSLGGSPYEQYF.

This sequence joins TRBV24-1 and TRBJ2-2; a weak D match, TRBD2 (6 bases). Germline V gene data show CDR1 as KGHDR and CDR2 as SFDVKD. The CDR3 has 17 residues. V lost 3 bases, J lost 4 bases, and 17 bases lay in between. For the CDR3, the DNA is TGTGCCACCAGTGATACGGGGACTTTACGGAGCACCGGGGAGCTGTTTTTT. Its translation is CATSDTGTLRSTGELFF.